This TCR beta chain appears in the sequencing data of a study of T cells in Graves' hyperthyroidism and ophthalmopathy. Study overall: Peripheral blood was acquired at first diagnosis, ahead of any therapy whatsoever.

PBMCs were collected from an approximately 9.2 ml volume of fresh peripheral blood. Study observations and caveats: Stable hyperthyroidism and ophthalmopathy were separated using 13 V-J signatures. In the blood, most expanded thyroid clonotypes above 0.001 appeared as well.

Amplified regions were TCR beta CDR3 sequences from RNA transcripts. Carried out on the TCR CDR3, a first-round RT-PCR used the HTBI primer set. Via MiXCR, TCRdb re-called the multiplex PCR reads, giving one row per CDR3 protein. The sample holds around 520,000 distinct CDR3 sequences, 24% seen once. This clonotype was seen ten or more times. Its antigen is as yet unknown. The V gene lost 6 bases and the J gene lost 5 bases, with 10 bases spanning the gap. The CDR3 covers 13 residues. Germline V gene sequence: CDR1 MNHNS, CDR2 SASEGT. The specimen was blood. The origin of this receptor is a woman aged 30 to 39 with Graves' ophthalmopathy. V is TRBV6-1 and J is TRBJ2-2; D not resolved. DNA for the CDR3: TGTGCCAGCAGGTGGCAGGCAACCGGGGAGCTGTTTTTT. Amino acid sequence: CASRWQATGELFF.